The 11 T cell receptor beta chains in this list originate from one sample, sequenced in a study of OX40 agonist ivuxolimab in advanced cancers. Library construction relied on the immunoSEQ multiplex PCR assay. TCRdb re-hosts the immuneACCESS table, in-frame sequences only. Its copies lack some clones; in the studies checked, an unresolved V gene accounts for under half of them, and the cause for the rest is not known. The sample yields about 14,000 clones; roughly 77% were counted once. The ten largest clones represent 11% to 15% of the sample. This specimen was CD4+ or CD8+ T cells sorted from blood, taken in a trial of the OX40 agonist ivuxolimab. These TCRs come from an adult with an advanced solid tumor such as melanoma, head and neck, liver or kidney cancer.

The CDR3 loop is CASRTGTVDEQYF. CDR3 DNA: TGTGCCAGCAGAACAGGGACAGTTGACGAGCAGTACTTC. This chain uses TRBV27 with TRBJ2-7; 7 nucleotides line up with TRBD1. The V and J ends lost 6 bases and 5 bases, in that order; junction bases with no gene match: 7. Germline CDR1 and CDR2: MNHEY and SMNVEV (reference sequence). The CDR3 runs to 13 residues.

The V and J genes are TRBV5-1 and TRBJ1-1; possibly TRBD1 for D (6 bases). The CDR3 length is 14 residues. Germline lookup yields CDR1 SGHRS and CDR2 YFSETQ. Trimming left V 4 bases short and J 4 bases short, with 14 bases between. The CDR3 region is CASSLGALGTEAFF. The CDR3 coding sequence is TGCGCCAGCAGCCTGGGGGCCTTGGGCACTGAAGCTTTCTTT.

V gene TRBV10-1 combines with J gene TRBJ2-7; D possibly corresponds to TRBD2 (6 bases). The CDR3 loop spans 16 amino acids. Germline CDR1 WNHNN, CDR2 SYGVQD (reference sequence). V lost 0 bases to trimming and J lost 1 base, with 13 bases between them. CDR3 coding DNA: TGCGCCAGCAGTGAGTCGATAGGGGACTCTTCCTACGAGCAGTACTTC. Translation: CASSESIGDSSYEQYF.

The CDR3 here is CASSAGQLTDTQYF. Here the CDR3 DNA reads TGTGCCAGCTCAGCGGGACAGTTAACAGATACGCAGTATTTT. V usage is TRBV18 and J usage is TRBJ2-3; D may be TRBD1 (7 bases). The CDR3 contains 14 residues. Germline CDR1 KGHSH, CDR2 LQKENI. Deletions cut 5 bases from V and 3 bases from J, with 12 bases between.

The chain has TRBV6-6 and TRBJ2-7, with TRBD1 as a possible D gene (6 bases). The V end lost 7 bases, the J end lost 2 bases, and 18 bases lay between the germline ends. Per the germline V gene, CDR1 is MNHNY and CDR2 is SVGAGI (reference sequence). The CDR3 is 15 residues long. The DNA for the CDR3 is TGTGCCAGCACCGCAACAGGGTATAGTACCTACGAGCAGTACTTC. It encodes CASTATGYSTYEQYF.

The chain has TRBV10-3 and TRBJ2-1, with 9 bases identical to TRBD2. Germline CDR1 and CDR2: ENHRY and SYGVKD. J gave up 6 bases and V 6 bases, and 9 bases lay outside the gene matches. The CDR3 runs 15 residues. CDR3 sequence (DNA): TGTGCCATCAGATTAGCGGGAGAGGGGGCCAATGAGCAGTTCTTC. Amino acids: CAIRLAGEGANEQFF.

The V and J genes are TRBV19 and TRBJ2-3, with 11 nucleotides matching TRBD2. CDR3 length equals 15 residues. Looked up from germline, CDR1 is LNHDA and CDR2 is SQIVND (reference sequence). J was trimmed by 4 bases and V by 2 bases; bases with no gene match: 2. CDR3 sequence (DNA): TGTGCCAGTAGTATAATAGCGGGGGGGCCAGATACGCAGTATTTT. Protein sequence: CASSIIAGGPDTQYF. Variable domain in full (rest from reference TRBV19 and TRBJ2-3): DGGITQSPKYLFRKEGQNVTLSCEQNLNHDAMYWYRQDPGQGLRLIYYSQIVNDFQKGDIAEGYSVSREKKESFPLTVTSAQKNPTAFYLCASSIIAGGPDTQYFGPGTRLTVL.

This chain uses TRBV5-5 with TRBJ1-2; 9 bases agree with TRBD1. CDR1 and CDR2 (germline): SGHKS, YYEKEE (reference sequence). The junction had 16 bases not matched to a gene; V was cut back by 1 base and J by 6 bases. CDR3 size: 18 residues. The CDR3 spells CASSLWGGTGKIDHGYTF. The CDR3 nucleotides are TGTGCCAGCAGCTTGTGGGGGGGGACAGGGAAGATTGATCATGGCTACACCTTC.

The chain joins TRBV9 to TRBJ2-7; D is possibly TRBD2 (6 bases). CDR1 SGDLS and CDR2 YYNGEE come from the germline V gene. The CDR3 has 14 residues. V lost 0 bases to trimming and J lost 6 bases, with 13 bases between them. The CDR3 loop reads CASSVGGLATEQYF. In DNA form, the CDR3 reads TGTGCCAGCAGCGTAGGCGGTCTAGCGACCGAGCAGTACTTC.

The chain employs TRBV7-3 and TRBJ2-2; either TRBD1 or TRBD2 may fit D (5 bases each). From germline, CDR1 is SGHTA and CDR2 FQGTGA. The germline V and J ends were trimmed by 2 bases and 5 bases, with 18 bases remaining between them. This CDR3 comprises 17 residues. The CDR3 DNA sequence: TGTGCCAGCAGCTTATTCGGGGTGACAGAACGAACCGGGGAGCTGTTTTTT. Its protein product is CASSLFGVTERTGELFF. The full variable domain, with the rest looked up from reference TRBV7-3 and TRBJ2-2, is GAGVSQTPSNKVTEKGKYVELRCDPISGHTALYWYRQSLGQGPEFLIYFQGTGAADDSGLPNDRFFAVRPEGSVSTLKIQRTERGDSAVYLCASSLFGVTERTGELFFGEGSRLTVL.

V and J are TRBV4-1 and TRBJ2-7; 7 bases match TRBD2. CDR3 length: 14 residues. Trimming at V came to 0 bases and at J to 2 bases, leaving 1 base not matched to a gene. The germline V gene encodes CDR1 MGHRA and CDR2 YSYEKL. CDR3 nucleotide sequence: TGCGCCAGCAGCCAAGAGCGGGAGCCCTACGAGCAGTACTTC. This translates into CASSQEREPYEQYF.